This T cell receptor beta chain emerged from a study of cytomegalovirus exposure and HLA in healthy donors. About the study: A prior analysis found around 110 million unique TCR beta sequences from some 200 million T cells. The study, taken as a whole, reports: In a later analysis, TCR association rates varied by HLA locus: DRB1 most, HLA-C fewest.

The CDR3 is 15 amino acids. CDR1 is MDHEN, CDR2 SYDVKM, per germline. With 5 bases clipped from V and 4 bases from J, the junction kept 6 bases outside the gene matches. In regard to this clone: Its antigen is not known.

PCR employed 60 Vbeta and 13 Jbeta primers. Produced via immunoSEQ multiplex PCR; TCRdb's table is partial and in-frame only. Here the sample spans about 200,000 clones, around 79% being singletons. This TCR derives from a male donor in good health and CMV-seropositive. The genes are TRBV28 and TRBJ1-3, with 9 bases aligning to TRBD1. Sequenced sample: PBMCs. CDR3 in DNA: TGTGCCAGCAGTCCGGGACAGGGTAACGGAAACACCATATATTTT. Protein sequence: CASSPGQGNGNTIYF.